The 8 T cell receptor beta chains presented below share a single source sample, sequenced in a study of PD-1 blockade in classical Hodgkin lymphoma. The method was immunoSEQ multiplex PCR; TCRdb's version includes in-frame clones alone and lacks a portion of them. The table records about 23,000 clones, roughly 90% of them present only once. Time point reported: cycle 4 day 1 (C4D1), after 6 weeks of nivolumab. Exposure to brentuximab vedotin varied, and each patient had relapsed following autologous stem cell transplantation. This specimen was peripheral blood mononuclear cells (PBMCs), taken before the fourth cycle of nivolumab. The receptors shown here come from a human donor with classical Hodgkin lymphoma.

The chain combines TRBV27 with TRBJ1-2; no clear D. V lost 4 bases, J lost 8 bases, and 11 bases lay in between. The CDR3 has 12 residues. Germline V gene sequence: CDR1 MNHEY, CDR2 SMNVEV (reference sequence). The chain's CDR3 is CASSSHSRGYTF. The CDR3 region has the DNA TGTGCCAGCAGTTCCCATTCAAGAGGCTACACCTTC.

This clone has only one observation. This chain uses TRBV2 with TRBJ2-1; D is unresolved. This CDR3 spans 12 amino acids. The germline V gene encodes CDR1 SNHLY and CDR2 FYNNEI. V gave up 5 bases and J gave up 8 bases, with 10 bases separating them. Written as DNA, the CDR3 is TGTGCCAGCAGTCTTACTGGTGATGAGCAGTTCTTC. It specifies CASSLTGDEQFF.

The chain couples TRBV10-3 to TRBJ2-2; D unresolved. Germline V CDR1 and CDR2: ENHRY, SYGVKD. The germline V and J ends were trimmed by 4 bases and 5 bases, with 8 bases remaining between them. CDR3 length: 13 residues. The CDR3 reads CAISAGDTGELFF. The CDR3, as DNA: TGTGCCATCAGTGCTGGGGATACCGGGGAGCTGTTTTTT.

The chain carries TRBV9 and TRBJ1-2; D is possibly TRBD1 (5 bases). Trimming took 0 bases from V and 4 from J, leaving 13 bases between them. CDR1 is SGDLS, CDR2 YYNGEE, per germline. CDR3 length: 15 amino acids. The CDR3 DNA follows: TGTGCCAGCAGCGTAGGGGGGGACGGTGTCTATGGCTACACCTTC. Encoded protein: CASSVGGDGVYGYTF.

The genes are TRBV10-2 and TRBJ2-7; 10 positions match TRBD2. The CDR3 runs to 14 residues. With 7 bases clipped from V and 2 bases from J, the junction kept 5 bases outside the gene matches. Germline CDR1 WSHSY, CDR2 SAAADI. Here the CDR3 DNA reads TGCGCCAGCACTCTAGCGGGAGTTGCCTACGAGCAGTACTTC. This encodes CASTLAGVAYEQYF.

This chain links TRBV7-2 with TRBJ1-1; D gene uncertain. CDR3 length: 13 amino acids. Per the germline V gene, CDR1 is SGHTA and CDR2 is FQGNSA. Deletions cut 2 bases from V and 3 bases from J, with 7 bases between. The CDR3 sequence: CASSLTGDTEAFF. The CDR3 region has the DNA TGTGCCAGCAGCTTAACCGGAGACACTGAAGCTTTCTTT. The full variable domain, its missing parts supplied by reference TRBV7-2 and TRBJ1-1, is GAGVSQSPSNKVTEKGKDVELRCDPISGHTALYWYRQSLGQGLEFLIYFQGNSAPDKSGLPSDRFSAERTGGSVSTLTIQRTQQEDSAVYLCASSLTGDTEAFFGQGTRLTVV.

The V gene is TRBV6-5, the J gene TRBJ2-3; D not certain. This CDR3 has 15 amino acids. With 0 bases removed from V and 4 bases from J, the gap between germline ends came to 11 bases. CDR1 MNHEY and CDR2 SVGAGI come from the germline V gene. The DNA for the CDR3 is TGTGCCAGCAGTTACTCGAGTGGTCCCCCAGATACGCAGTATTTT. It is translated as CASSYSSGPPDTQYF.

CDR3 nucleotide sequence: TGCGCCAGCAGCCCGGACAGGGATCAGCCCCAGCATTTT. Residues: CASSPDRDQPQHF. The chain uses TRBV4-1 and TRBJ1-5; 8 bases agree with TRBD1. Per germline, CDR1 MGHRA and CDR2 YSYEKL. V shed 4 bases and J 5 bases; nucleotides not matched to a gene: 1. CDR3 size: 13 residues.